This TCR beta chain was sequenced during a study of blood T cells in healthy people across ages. A sample-barcoded 5' primer and a J-beta primer mix were used in a second PCR of about 7 to 11 cycles. TCRdb independently ran MiXCR on the 5' RACE reads; one entry per CDR3 protein. The sample includes roughly 1.7 million distinct CDR3 sequences, roughly 32% of them seen just once. This CDR3 is built from 15 residues. Trimming pared 4 bases from V and 6 bases from J, leaving 18 bases between. CDR1 SEHNR and CDR2 FQNEAQ come from the germline V gene (reference sequence). Sample: blood. This chain links TRBV7-9 with TRBJ1-2; D perhaps matches TRBD1 (6 bases). This TCR was sampled from a woman aged 25 to 45 in good health. CDR3: CASSSRTDDSNGYTF. In nucleotides, the CDR3 is TGTGCCAGCAGCTCCCGGACAGACGACAGCAATGGCTACACCTTC.